This T cell receptor (beta chain) is from a study of shared clonotypes between healthy human individuals. Across the study: Researchers assigned three CD4 naive, three CD4 memory, two CD8 naive and one CD8 memory plate to each donor.

Germline loops: CDR1 MGHRA, CDR2 YSYEKL. The V gene lost 3 bases and the J gene lost 5 bases, with 10 bases spanning the gap. This CDR3 has 13 residues. Investigators spread the genomic DNA of each subset evenly over several immunoSEQ plates. Produced via immunoSEQ multiplex PCR; TCRdb's table is partial and in-frame only. The sample has some 2,500,000 clones; 93% are singletons. Findings and caveats of the study: The study drew on few donors, limiting represented genetic and exposure-history diversity. Sharing across four donors was highest in naive CD4 (around 5%) and lowest in memory CD8 (0.4%).

Of note for this clone: As yet, its antigen is unknown.

Sequencing was performed on naive CD4+ T cells from PBMCs. Specified subset: CD45RA+ positively selected. The chain carries TRBV4-1 and TRBJ2-5; D remains unclear. The TCR comes from a man between 18 and 35 years old in good health. Some clones in this sample may be carry-over from other donors' samples. CDR3 DNA: TGCGCCAGCAGCCACGAAACATGGGAGACCCAGTACTTC. Protein product: CASSHETWETQYF.